This T cell receptor beta chain emerged from a study of molecular identifiers for immune sequencing clone quantification. Each CDR3 protein gets one entry after TCRdb re-called the PCR reads with MiXCR. The table records some 580,000 distinct CDR3 sequences, roughly 23% of them present only once. On this clonotype: Since a much larger clone is just one base distant, this may be a read error.

Source material: naive CD8+ T cells from blood, with Jurkat cell RNA spiked in. Subset given: FACS-sorted CD8+CD4-CCR7+CD45RA+ naive T cells. The TCR comes from a human donor in good health. Some libraries in this study had Jurkat cell RNA spiked in.

The CDR3 region has the DNA TGTGCCGCCAGTGATTTAGGCGGACAGGGTGTCACCGGGGAGCTGTTTTTT. This translates into CAASDLGGQGVTGELFF. The J gene is TRBJ2-2, the V gene TRBV24-1, with 8 positions matching TRBD1. Germline CDR1 reads KGHDR; CDR2 reads SFDVKD. The CDR3 has 17 residues.